The following is a TCR beta chain sequence with its context. What this receptor recognizes is not known. Base qualities are missing; no much larger clone stands one base away. For TCRbeta CDR3 sequencing, genomic DNA from the sorted cells was extracted using the QIAGEN DNeasy Blood and Tissue Kit. Through immunoSEQ, high-throughput TCRbeta CDR3 sequencing was done commercially, including PCR amplification with internal controls and bias correction. The authors' analysis ran thus. Unique productive TCRbeta sequences were defined by CDR3 nucleotide sequence where primers matched, and otherwise by CDR3 amino acid sequence together with Vbeta and Jbeta genes. To correct sorting error, sequences shared between sorted populations at a frequency ratio of 2:1 or less were removed; the rest were assigned to the higher population. Donor-reactive sequences were defined as at least 5-fold expanded in CFSE-low cells versus unstimulated cells, with frequency of at least 0.01% in CFSE-low cells. Jensen-Shannon divergence, calculated on the top 100 TCRbeta sequences ranked by frequency, was used to quantify repertoire divergence. When a sample had multiple sequencing runs, each run was corrected for sorting error separately and the runs were then pooled. TCRdb took this table from immuneACCESS and kept in-frame rearrangements with V and J called. Such tables lack part of the clones; where checked against another copy, unresolved V genes explain under half of the gap, and the rest is unexplained. That table is the source of V, J and clone size, and D and trimming were worked out from the DNA. Across this sample there are 75,000 to 100,000 clones, with approximately 90% seen only once. 4.7% of the sample goes to the ten largest clones.

Thawed PBMCs were FACS-sorted into unstimulated Tregs (CD4+CD25+CD127-), CD4+ non-Tregs (CD4+CD25-), CD4 cells and CD8 cells. Healthy control blood came either as purchased buffy coats or from healthy volunteers. Healthy control blood was processed to PBMCs by Ficoll density gradient and cryopreserved, and patient PBMCs were collected before and after transplant. The sample comes from a study of Tregs in tolerant kidney transplant recipients (dated by TCRdb to between 2019 and 2020). Some background on the complete study: The study used TCRbeta sequencing to identify donor-specific regulatory T cells before combined kidney and bone marrow transplantation, then tracked those cells after transplant. TCRbeta repertoire sequencing was used in 3 healthy controls to compare several methods for expanding Tregs specific for an allogeneic donor. General study outcomes and caveats: The most biologically relevant and donor-specific TCRbeta repertoire appeared to be identified by expanding Tregs with activated donor B cells. The study was constrained by small patient numbers, and validation of the findings is required in larger populations and under other immunosuppression protocols. Biological reproducibility was not directly assessed, although technical replication error appeared to be minimal.

The clonotype originates from a human donor in good health. The sequenced material came from CD8+ T cells from blood.

The CDR3 region has the sequence CASSTTGGRPTDTQYF. The sequenced DNA is TGTGCCAGCAGCACCACAGGGGGCCGGCCCACAGATACGCAGTATTTT. The rearrangement joined TRBV7-8 to TRBJ2-3; TRBD1 fits 9 bases in the junction. Reading from cysteine to phenylalanine, the CDR3 counts 16 amino acids. The DNA shown is the 48-base CDR3, in frame from base 1. As encoded in the germline V gene, CDR1 is SGHVS while CDR2 is FQNEAQ. V lost 5 bases and J lost 2 bases, and the count of bases not matched to a germline gene is 8.